This T cell receptor (beta chain) appears in the sequencing data of a study of cytomegalovirus exposure and HLA in healthy donors. Study context: It was reported in a later analysis that the same platform had been used for the 90 to 150 validation repertoires as for the approximately 730 first-cohort repertoires. Notes on the study in general: Whilst most TCR sequences proved rare, a subset of public TCRs occurred across many donors. First-cohort TCR clusters tended to co-occur in the 120 or so validation repertoires, a later analysis found.

Some clones are missing from TCRdb's copy, which holds only in-frame ones; the method was immunoSEQ multiplex PCR. The sample has more than 70,000 clones, 90% to 96% seen once. The donors formed part of the approximately 130-subject validation cohort, distinct from the roughly 600-subject first cohort. CDR3 length equals 14 residues. The germline CDR1 and CDR2 sequences are MNHNY and SVGAGI (reference sequence). Trimming at V came to 4 bases and at J to 12 bases, leaving 13 bases not matched to a gene. This clone was found a few times. Its antigen is undetermined. The TCR sequence derives from a young man in good health and CMV-seropositive. The J gene is TRBJ1-2, the V gene TRBV6-6, with 8 bases fitting TRBD1. Sequenced material: PBMCs. The CDR3 reads CASSSTRTGREDTF. The CDR3 DNA follows: TGTGCCAGCAGTTCTACTCGGACAGGGCGAGAGGACACCTTC.